The 26 T cell receptor beta chains given below trace back to one sample, sequenced in a study of Graves' ophthalmopathy and Graves' hyperthyroidism. The authors amplified TCR beta CDR3 regions from RNA transcripts. The library came from an HTBI-primed first-round RT-PCR and a second-round multiplex PCR. TCRdb analysed the multiplex PCR reads with MiXCR anew, one entry per CDR3 protein. The sample lists around 600,000 distinct CDR3 sequences; 35% to 45% were seen once. The sample consisted of peripheral blood. The source of these receptors is an adult man with Graves' ophthalmopathy.

The chain recombines TRBV10-3 with TRBJ2-2; D remains ambiguous. CDR3 length: 10 amino acids. Per the germline V gene, CDR1 is ENHRY and CDR2 is SYGVKD. Between the trimmed V and J ends, which lost 7 bases and 6 bases, there was a span of 3 bases. The CDR3 reads CAIMAGELFF. CDR3 nucleotide sequence: TGTGCCATCATGGCCGGGGAGCTGTTTTTT.

This clonotype was seen many times. The chain has TRBV12-3 or TRBV12-4 and TRBJ1-2; the D is unclear. V lost 2 bases, J lost 8 bases, and 9 bases lay in between. This CDR3 spans 12 amino acids. CDR3 region: CASSLSRWGYTF. The CDR3 DNA sequence: TGTGCCAGCAGTTTAAGCAGGTGGGGCTACACCTTC.

This clonotype was counted at least ten times. This chain uses TRBV7-8 with TRBJ2-7; maybe TRBD1 (6 bases). The length of the CDR3 is 13 residues. Trimming cost V 5 bases and J 4 bases, with 12 bases left between them. The V gene's germline CDR1 is SGHVS and CDR2 FQNEAQ. CDR3 sequence (DNA): TGTGCCAGCAGCAGGGAACAGGGTTACGAGCAGTACTTC. It translates to CASSREQGYEQYF. Variable domain in full (rest from reference TRBV7-8 and TRBJ2-7): GAGVSQSPRYKVAKRGQDVALRCDPISGHVSLFWYQQALGQGPEFLTYFQNEAQLDKSGLPSDRFFAERPEGSVSTLKIQRTQQEDSAVYLCASSREQGYEQYFGPGTRLTVT.

Concerning this clonotype: A much larger clone lies a single base off, so this may be a read error. The chain uses TRBV9 and TRBJ1-6, with 11 bases that match TRBD1. This CDR3 spans 16 amino acids. Germline V gene data show CDR1 as SGDLS and CDR2 as YYNGEE. The CDR3 is CASTGQGASHNSPLHF. In DNA form, the CDR3 reads TGTGCCAGCACTGGACAGGGGGCCTCCCATAATTCACCCCTCCACTTT.

The gene calls are TRBV2 and TRBJ1-3; no clear D gene. This CDR3 is built from 16 residues. Germline V lookup: CDR1 SNHLY, CDR2 FYNNEI. V lost 7 bases, J lost 0 bases, and 16 bases lay in between. The DNA for the CDR3 is TGTGCCAGCACCACAGCCCCGGGGAGCTCTGGAAACACCATATATTTT. The encoded protein is CASTTAPGSSGNTIYF.

Note on this clonotype: A much larger clone lies one base from this, so it may be a read error. V is TRBV7-2 and J is TRBJ2-7; D call uncertain. The CDR3 consists of 15 residues. Germline V gene sequence: CDR1 SGHTA, CDR2 FQGNSA. V was cut by 1 base and J by 5 bases, with 15 bases left in between. The CDR3 nucleotides read TGTGCCAGCAGCTTAGATGGGTGGATTAGAAACGAGCAGTACTTC. It translates to CASSLDGWIRNEQYF.

Many counts were recorded for this clonotype. The rearrangement joins TRBV6-5 to TRBJ1-2; a possible D gene is TRBD1 (5 bases). The CDR3 sequence is 15 residues long. The germline V and J ends were trimmed by 6 bases and 5 bases, with 19 bases remaining between them. The V gene's germline CDR1 is MNHEY and CDR2 SVGAGI. CDR3 DNA: TGTGCCAGCAGCCTCGGACACGGGGCGGGGTATGGCTACACCTTC. Its translation is CASSLGHGAGYGYTF.

As to this clonotype: Since a much larger clone is just one base distant, this may be a read error. V gene TRBV7-8 combines with J gene TRBJ2-7; D is possibly TRBD2 (11 bases). The length of the CDR3 is 18 residues. Germline CDR1 is SGHVS and CDR2 is FQNEAQ. The CDR3 sequence: CAGSLPRDRGTSGSEQYF. The CDR3 coding sequence is TGTGCCGGCAGCCTACCACGGGACAGGGGTACTAGCGGGAGCGAGCAGTACTTC.

This clonotype was recorded once. The chain combines TRBV19 with TRBJ2-5; TRBD2 might be the D (6 bases). Germline CDR1 LNHDA, CDR2 SQIVND (reference sequence). This CDR3 region has 13 residues. V gave up 9 bases and J gave up 5 bases, with 16 bases separating them. The CDR3, as DNA: TGTGCCAGCCGACCCGGGAGTGAGGAGACCCAGTACTTC. This encodes CASRPGSEETQYF.

This clonotype was detected a few times. This chain uses TRBV7-3 with TRBJ1-1; no firm D call. Germline CDR1 SGHTA, CDR2 FQGTGA. The CDR3 has 9 amino acids. V gave up 8 bases and J gave up 8 bases, with 6 bases separating them. This CDR3 reads CASPLEAFF. In nucleotides, the CDR3 is TGTGCCAGCCCCCTGGAAGCTTTCTTT.

This clonotype was found many times. The chain employs TRBV7-8 and TRBJ1-3; 7 bases are shared with TRBD1. Germline lookup yields CDR1 SGHVS and CDR2 FQNEAQ. The CDR3 runs to 16 residues. The ends lost 4 bases at V and 2 bases at J; junction bases unmatched: 8. This CDR3 is CASSSPRGKPGNTIYF. CDR3 nucleotides: TGTGCCAGCAGCTCCCCCAGGGGGAAACCTGGAAACACCATATATTTT. Supplemented by reference TRBV7-8 and TRBJ1-3, the full variable domain reads GAGVSQSPRYKVAKRGQDVALRCDPISGHVSLFWYQQALGQGPEFLTYFQNEAQLDKSGLPSDRFFAERPEGSVSTLKIQRTQQEDSAVYLCASSSPRGKPGNTIYFGEGSWLTVV.

V and J are TRBV7-8 and TRBJ1-1; no clear D gene. CDR1 and CDR2 from the germline V gene are SGHVS and FQNEAQ. The V end was cut by 11 bases, the J end by 7 bases, with 17 bases between. The CDR3 is made up of 12 amino acids. CDR3 nucleotide sequence: TGTGCCTGGAGTCCCCGACCCATTGAAGCTTTCTTT. Translated, it gives CAWSPRPIEAFF.

This clonotype has a single count. DNA for the CDR3: TGCAGTGCCGGGGGCAGTGCTAATTCACCCCTCCACTTT. Its protein is CSAGGSANSPLHF. V usage is TRBV20-1 and J usage is TRBJ1-6, with a tentative D call TRBD1 (6 bases). V was trimmed by 6 bases and J by 6 bases, leaving 12 bases between them. From germline, CDR1 is DFQATT and CDR2 SNEGSKA (reference sequence). This CDR3 has 13 residues.

About this clonotype: A much larger clone differs by one base, so this may be a read error. The J gene is TRBJ2-7, the V gene TRBV10-3, with D perhaps assigned TRBD1 or TRBD2 (7 bases each). This CDR3 spans 14 amino acids. Germline assignment: CDR1 ENHRY and CDR2 SYGVKD. The CDR3 here is CAISKSRQGGEQYF. The CDR3 nucleotides read TGTGCCATCAGTAAGTCCCGGCAGGGGGGGGAGCAGTACTTC.

This chain connects TRBV10-3 to TRBJ1-6; 11 nucleotides agree with TRBD1. Germline-derived CDR1 and CDR2 are ENHRY and SYGVKD. The J segment lost 8 bases and the V segment lost 4 bases, leaving 10 bases of the junction unmatched. This CDR3 has 17 residues. The CDR3 protein is CAISAEGPGQGDSPLHF. Written as DNA, the CDR3 is TGTGCCATCAGTGCTGAGGGACCGGGACAGGGGGATTCACCCCTCCACTTT.

Ten or more counts support this clonotype. The chain joins TRBV19 to TRBJ1-2; 9 nucleotides match TRBD1. The V gene end was trimmed by 9 bases and the J gene end by 2 bases; junction bases not matched to a gene: 7. The germline V gene has CDR1 LNHDA and CDR2 SQIVND (reference sequence). This CDR3 spans 14 amino acids. The CDR3 region is CASSPGTGNYGYTF. In DNA form, the CDR3 reads TGTGCCAGCAGTCCAGGGACAGGGAACTATGGCTACACCTTC.

V usage is TRBV9 and J usage is TRBJ1-1; D remains unclear. Germline V gene lookup returns CDR1 SGDLS and CDR2 YYNGEE. V dropped 3 bases and J dropped 0 bases, with 15 bases sitting between them. The CDR3 has 16 residues. DNA for the CDR3: TGTGCCAGCAGCGCAAGTATTGACGGTATGAACACTGAAGCTTTCTTT. Protein: CASSASIDGMNTEAFF. Using reference TRBV9 and TRBJ1-1 for the parts outside the CDR3, the full variable domain is DSGVTQTPKHLITATGQRVTLRCSPRSGDLSVYWYQQSLDQGLQFLIQYYNGEERAKGNILERFSAQQFPDLHSELNLSSLELGDSALYFCASSASIDGMNTEAFFGQGTRLTVV.

This clonotype occurred many times. This rearrangement joins TRBV9 to TRBJ1-4, with 8 bases aligning to TRBD1. V was clipped by 4 bases and J by 2 bases; unmatched bases: 1. From germline, CDR1 is SGDLS and CDR2 YYNGEE. The CDR3 runs 14 residues. CDR3 loop: CASSRTGTNEKLFF. The CDR3 region has the DNA TGTGCCAGCAGCAGGACAGGGACTAATGAAAAACTGTTTTTT.

This clonotype was detected many times. J is TRBJ2-7 and V is TRBV7-9; D gene ambiguous. CDR1 and CDR2 (germline): SEHNR, FQNEAQ (reference sequence). The CDR3 consists of 14 residues. The V gene lost 3 bases and the J gene lost 2 bases, with 11 bases spanning the gap. CDR3 DNA sequence: TGTGCCAGCAGCTTCGCCACGGACGCCTACGAGCAGTACTTC. It is translated as CASSFATDAYEQYF.

This sequence joins TRBV29-1 and TRBJ1-4; the match to TRBD1 covers 11 bases. J lost 7 bases, V lost 3 bases, and 4 bases had no gene match. This CDR3 contains 14 residues. Germline V gene lookup returns CDR1 SQVTM and CDR2 ANQGSEA. DNA for the CDR3: TGCAGCGTTGAGGGACAGGGGGACGGTGAAAAACTGTTTTTT. Translating it yields CSVEGQGDGEKLFF.

V usage is TRBV6-5 and J usage is TRBJ2-5; 11 bases line up with TRBD2. Per germline, CDR1 MNHEY and CDR2 SVGAGI. The CDR3 contains 14 residues. V lost 7 bases to trimming and J lost 4 bases; unmatched junction nucleotides: 5. The DNA for the CDR3 is TGTGCCAGCATTAGCGGGGGGGCCCTAGAGACCCAGTACTTC. This codes for CASISGGALETQYF.

This clonotype was seen many times. The V call is TRBV12-3 or TRBV12-4, the J call TRBJ1-1; 7 bases line up with TRBD1. This CDR3 spans 13 amino acids. Unmatched junction bases numbered 8, after V lost 6 bases and J lost 7 bases. The CDR3 sequence: CASRGDSSIEAFF. The CDR3 coding sequence is TGTGCCAGCAGGGGGGACAGTAGTATTGAAGCTTTCTTT.

This clonotype was picked up a small number of times. The V and J genes are TRBV7-9 and TRBJ1-2; 8 nucleotides line up with TRBD1. This CDR3 spans 17 amino acids. Germline V CDR1 and CDR2: SEHNR, FQNEAQ (reference sequence). The V segment lost 6 bases and the J segment 2 bases; nucleotides outside the gene matches: 14. CDR3 sequence: CASSSRPQGAHNYGYTF. The DNA for the CDR3 is TGTGCCAGCAGTTCCCGTCCCCAGGGGGCGCACAACTATGGCTACACCTTC.

On this clonotype itself: Mismatch with germline at one junction end may stem from a read error. The J gene is TRBJ2-6, the V gene TRBV5-1, with D possibly TRBD2 on 6 matching bases. The germline V gene has CDR1 SGHRS and CDR2 YFSETQ. The CDR3 has 12 amino acids. The CDR3 protein is CASSPERGTEAF. DNA of the CDR3: TGCGCCAGCAGCCCTGAACGGGGGACTGAAGCTTTC. Drawing the rest from reference TRBV5-1 and TRBJ2-6, the complete variable domain is KAGVTQTPRYLIKTRGQQVTLSCSPISGHRSVSWYQQTPGQGLQFLFEYFSETQRNKGNFPGRFSGRQFSNSRSEMNVSTLELGDSALYLCASSPERGTEAFGAGSRLTVL.

With respect to this clonotype: A clone one base away is much larger, so this may be a read error. This chain uses TRBV7-2 with TRBJ2-2, with D hard to call. V was shortened by 5 bases and J by 4 bases, with 14 bases between the two germline ends. Germline assignment: CDR1 SGHTA and CDR2 FQGNSA. The CDR3 covers 15 residues. In DNA, the CDR3 is TGTGCCAGCAGCCAAGTCAAGGGCGGCACCGGGGAGCTGTTTTTT. Translated: CASSQVKGGTGELFF.

The chain carries TRBV10-3 and TRBJ1-2; 7 bases line up with TRBD1. The CDR3 sequence is 13 residues long. Germline CDR1 ENHRY, CDR2 SYGVKD. V shed 5 bases and J 3 bases; nucleotides not matched to a gene: 3. For the CDR3, the DNA is TGTGCCATCAGTCCCGACAGGGACTATGGCTACACCTTC. Encoded protein: CAISPDRDYGYTF.